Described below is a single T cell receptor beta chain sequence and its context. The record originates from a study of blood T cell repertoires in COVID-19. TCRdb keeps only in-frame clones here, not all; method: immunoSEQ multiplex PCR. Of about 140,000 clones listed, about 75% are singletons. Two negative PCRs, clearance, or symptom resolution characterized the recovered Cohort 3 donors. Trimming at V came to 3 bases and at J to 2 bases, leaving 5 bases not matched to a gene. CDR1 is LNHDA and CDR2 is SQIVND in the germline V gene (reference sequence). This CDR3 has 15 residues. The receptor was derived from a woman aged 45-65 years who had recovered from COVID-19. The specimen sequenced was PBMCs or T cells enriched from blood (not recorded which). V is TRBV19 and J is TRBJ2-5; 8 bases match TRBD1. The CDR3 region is CASSIRGTGQETQYF. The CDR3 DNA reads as TGTGCCAGTAGTATCCGGGGGACAGGTCAAGAGACCCAGTACTTC.